These 28 T cell receptor beta chains originate from one sample sequenced in a study of T-cell memory formation after mild COVID-19 (dated by TCRdb to the early 2020s). Library preparation was by 5' RACE. Sequencing took place on an Illumina NovaSeq 6000. The raw public reads went through TCRdb reprocessing: fastp at Q25, MiXCR clone calling, in-frame beta chains kept. Identical CDR3 proteins give one entry, which carries the most common genes and DNA. This sample has roughly 250,000 distinct CDR3 sequences in its table, and around 15% of those were observed once. The ten largest account for around a fifth of the sample. The specimen was PBMCs or a T cell subset sorted from them (not recorded which). These receptors came from a man aged 18 to 30 who had mild COVID-19 (a few samples of this study predate the infection). The sample titles of this study are shuffled in the database, so cell type and time point are left out; the donor was told from shared clones.

The CDR3 is CASSQIPGGSPLHF. The CDR3 nucleotides are TGCGCCAGCAGCCAGATACCGGGGGGTTCACCCCTCCACTTT. The V gene is TRBV4-1, the J gene TRBJ1-6; D may be TRBD1 (5 bases). Germline V gene lookup returns CDR1 MGHRA and CDR2 YSYEKL. The CDR3 totals 14 residues. The V gene lost 3 bases and the J gene lost 9 bases, with 12 bases spanning the gap.

The rearrangement links TRBV6-5 to TRBJ2-3, with D tentatively TRBD2 (7 bases). V gave up 0 bases and J gave up 8 bases, with 12 bases separating them. Germline-derived CDR1 and CDR2 are MNHEY and SVGAGI. CDR3 length: 14 amino acids. The DNA of the CDR3 is TGTGCCAGCAGTTACTCCGGGGGGCGGGGTACGCAGTATTTT. As protein: CASSYSGGRGTQYF.

This clonotype was seen ten or more times. This chain links TRBV7-9 with TRBJ2-5; 9 nucleotides line up with TRBD1. The germline gives CDR1 SEHNR, CDR2 FQNEAQ (reference sequence). J gave up 5 bases and V 6 bases, and 4 bases lay outside the gene matches. This CDR3 is built from 13 residues. The CDR3 coding sequence is TGTGCCAGCAGTAGAGGACAGGGGGAGACCCAGTACTTC. Translating it yields CASSRGQGETQYF.

This clonotype turned up a few times. V gene TRBV4-1 combines with J gene TRBJ2-1; 9 nucleotides match TRBD2. After removal of 0 bases from V and 1 base from J, the junction contained 4 bases not matched to a gene. The CDR3 is made up of 17 amino acids. Germline V gene data show CDR1 as MGHRA and CDR2 as YSYEKL. CDR3 loop: CASSQEGGGVSYNEQFF. The CDR3 nucleotides read TGCGCCAGCAGCCAAGAGGGCGGGGGGGTATCCTACAATGAGCAGTTCTTC.

The rearrangement links TRBV4-2 to TRBJ2-5; D might be TRBD2 (6 bases). This CDR3 spans 16 amino acids. Trimming stripped 3 bases from V and 2 bases from J, with 16 bases between. The germline CDR1 and CDR2 sequences are LGHNA and YNFKEQ. This chain's CDR3 is CASSQSSGANQETQYF. The CDR3 nucleotides read TGTGCCAGCAGCCAGAGTAGCGGAGCCAATCAAGAGACCCAGTACTTC.

The rearrangement joins TRBV19 to TRBJ2-1; D gene unclear. The V end lost 5 bases, the J end lost 1 base, and 9 bases lay between the germline ends. Germline CDR1 is LNHDA and CDR2 is SQIVND (reference sequence). The CDR3 spans 14 residues. The CDR3 reads CASSSTRSYNEQFF. CDR3 in DNA: TGTGCCAGTAGTTCGACGAGATCCTACAATGAGCAGTTCTTC.

V gene TRBV12-3 or TRBV12-4 combines with J gene TRBJ1-1; a possible D gene is TRBD1 (5 bases). Trimming removed 4 bases from V and 4 bases from J, with 10 bases in between. CDR3 length equals 13 residues. CDR3 amino acids: CASSWKRGTEAFF. The CDR3, as DNA: TGTGCCAGCAGTTGGAAAAGGGGCACTGAAGCTTTCTTT.

Regarding this clonotype: The junction does not match germline at one end; this may be a read error. The gene calls are TRBV2 and TRBJ2-5; D may match TRBD1 or TRBD2 (6 bases each). The CDR3 runs 11 residues. CDR1 is SNHLY, CDR2 FYNNEI, per germline. The CDR3 DNA follows: TGTGCCAGCAGGCTCCCCGGGGGCTCGAGTTTC. The encoded protein is CASRLPGGSSF. The variable domain in full, completed from reference TRBV2 and TRBJ2-5, reads EPEVTQTPSHQVTQMGQEVILRCVPISNHLYFYWYRQILGQKVEFLVSFYNNEISEKSEIFDDQFSVERPDGSNFTLKIRSTKLEDSAMYFCASRLPGGSSFGPGTRLLVL.

This clonotype was seen many times. J is TRBJ2-3 and V is TRBV7-9, with D possibly being TRBD2 (6 bases). V was shortened by 6 bases and J by 2 bases, with 18 bases between the two germline ends. Per germline, CDR1 SEHNR and CDR2 FQNEAQ (reference sequence). The CDR3 spans 16 residues. CDR3 nucleotides: TGTGCCAGCAGTTCCACCGGGCGGGGTTTCACAGATACGCAGTATTTT. It yields the protein CASSSTGRGFTDTQYF.

V usage is TRBV10-3 and J usage is TRBJ2-5; D not resolved. CDR1 is ENHRY, CDR2 SYGVKD, per germline. The ends were cut back, 4 bases at V and 2 bases at J, with 11 bases in the middle. The CDR3 contains 14 residues. Here the CDR3 DNA reads TGTGCCATCAGTGCTCTCCGAGAACAAGAGACCCAGTACTTC. Its protein product is CAISALREQETQYF.

In its sample, this clonotype was seen a few times. The junction does not match germline at one end; this may be a read error. This chain connects TRBV29-1 to TRBJ2-5; unclear D gene. The germline V gene encodes CDR1 SQVTM and CDR2 ANQGSEA. The CDR3 covers 9 residues. The CDR3 protein is CSVQETQYF. CDR3 nucleotide sequence: TGCAGCGTTCAAGAGACCCAGTACTTC.

This clonotype was seen more than once but under ten times. The chain couples TRBV7-9 to TRBJ1-1; D remains unclear. The CDR3 is 15 amino acids. Germline CDR1 is SEHNR and CDR2 is FQNEAQ (reference sequence). The V end lost 3 bases, the J end lost 7 bases, and 18 bases lay between the germline ends. Here the CDR3 DNA reads TGTGCCAGCAGCTTCCTGACCCACGACACCCATGAAGCTTTCTTT. Translation: CASSFLTHDTHEAFF. The full variable domain, rest sourced from reference TRBV7-9 and TRBJ1-1, is DTGVSQNPRHKITKRGQNVTFRCDPISEHNRLYWYRQTLGQGPEFLTYFQNEAQLEKSRLLSDRFSAERPKGSFSTLEIQRTEQGDSAMYLCASSFLTHDTHEAFFGQGTRLTVV.

This clonotype was found many times. V gene TRBV5-1 combines with J gene TRBJ2-7; D unclear. CDR1 is SGHRS and CDR2 is YFSETQ in the germline V gene. Deletions cut 0 bases from V and 2 bases from J, with 9 bases between. This CDR3 region has 14 residues. CDR3 nucleotide sequence: TGCGCCAGCAGCTTGGTAGAGGATCCCTACGAGCAGTACTTC. This codes for CASSLVEDPYEQYF.

This chain links TRBV6-5 with TRBJ2-5; 9 bases map to TRBD1. V shed 5 bases and J 4 bases; nucleotides not matched to a gene: 14. CDR1 is MNHEY and CDR2 is SVGAGI in the germline V gene. This CDR3 has 17 amino acids. Written as DNA, the CDR3 is TGTGCCAGCAGTCCCCGTCGCTCAAGGACAGGGGCAGAGACCCAGTACTTC. Amino acid sequence: CASSPRRSRTGAETQYF.

This clonotype was picked up a small number of times. The V and J genes are TRBV7-7 and TRBJ2-2; 10 positions agree with TRBD2. CDR3 size: 17 residues. J was trimmed by 4 bases and V by 4 bases; bases with no gene match: 9. CDR1 and CDR2 from the germline V gene are SSHAT and FNYEAQ (reference sequence). The DNA of the CDR3 is TGTGCCAGCAGCTCCTCTCCTAGCGGGGGAGTCACCGGGGAGCTGTTTTTT. Residues: CASSSSPSGGVTGELFF.

This clonotype turned up a few times. The chain recombines TRBV3-1 with TRBJ1-2; D call uncertain. CDR1 LGHDT and CDR2 YNNKEL come from the germline V gene (reference sequence). Trimming removed 7 bases at V and 8 bases at J, with 14 bases between. The CDR3 contains 12 residues. This chain's CDR3 is CASNSPGGGYTF. CDR3 DNA: TGTGCCAGCAATAGCCCCGGAGGGGGCTACACCTTC.

This rearrangement joins TRBV12-3 or TRBV12-4 to TRBJ2-5; D uncertain. V lost 5 bases and J lost 5, with 6 bases in between. This CDR3 region has 11 residues. CDR3: CASSAYETQYF. DNA of the CDR3: TGTGCCAGCAGTGCATATGAGACCCAGTACTTC.

The V gene is TRBV6-6, the J gene TRBJ2-2, with D hard to call. The CDR3 spans 13 residues. V was clipped by 11 bases and J by 1 base, with 11 bases between them. The germline CDR1 and CDR2 sequences are MNHNY and SVGAGI (reference sequence). Here the CDR3 DNA reads TGTGCCTCCGACGACGTGAACACCGGGGAGCTGTTTTTT. Translating gives CASDDVNTGELFF.

The J gene is TRBJ2-1, the V gene TRBV7-2; tentative D call: TRBD2 (7 bases). From germline, CDR1 is SGHTA and CDR2 FQGNSA. The CDR3 is 14 amino acids. Trimming took off 6 bases at V and 9 bases at J, with 18 bases between the two ends. The CDR3 sequence is CASSQAGASGEQFF. The CDR3 DNA sequence: TGTGCCAGCAGTCAGGCGGGGGCGTCGGGTGAGCAGTTCTTC.

This clonotype was detected a few times. The J gene is TRBJ2-3, the V gene TRBV11-2, with 9 bases aligning to TRBD2. The trim removed 1 base at V and 2 bases at J, leaving 4 bases unmatched. There are 16 residues in the CDR3. From germline, CDR1 is SGHAT and CDR2 FQNNGV. The CDR3: CASSLAAGGITDTQYF. DNA for the CDR3: TGTGCCAGCAGCTTAGCGGCGGGGGGGATCACAGATACGCAGTATTTT.

This clonotype was seen repeatedly, ten times or more. The chain recombines TRBV7-8 with TRBJ2-1; D is undetermined. The CDR3 covers 13 residues. Germline V lookup: CDR1 SGHVS, CDR2 FQNEAQ. V lost 1 base and J 4 bases, leaving 5 bases between the germline ends. The CDR3 nucleotides are TGTGCCAGCAGCTTAGGGGATTACAATGAGCAGTTCTTC. The encoded protein is CASSLGDYNEQFF.

The chain links TRBV11-3 to TRBJ1-2; perhaps TRBD1 as D (5 bases). CDR1 is SGHNT, CDR2 YENEEA, per germline. The CDR3 runs to 13 residues. Deletions cut 4 bases from V and 2 bases from J, with 8 bases between. The chain's CDR3 is CASSSDTNYGYTF. Written as DNA, the CDR3 is TGTGCCAGCAGCTCGGACACCAACTATGGCTACACCTTC.

On this clonotype itself: One base away lies a much larger clone, so this may be a sequencing read error. The chain is built from TRBV2 and TRBJ2-5; D perhaps matches TRBD1 (5 bases). Per the germline V gene, CDR1 is SNHLY and CDR2 is FYNNEI. The CDR3 covers 12 residues. The CDR3 loop is CASRRGQETQCF. For the CDR3, the DNA is TGTGCCAGCAGAAGAGGACAAGAGACCCAGTGCTTC.

The V gene is TRBV21-1, the J gene TRBJ2-7; the table names TRBD2, a call not compared with the DNA. TRBV21-1 corresponds to a pseudogene. The CDR3 is 13 residues long. CDR3 sequence reads: CARAWRCLHEQYV. The DNA of the CDR3 is TGTGCCAGGGCCTGGAGGTGCCTCCACGAGCAGTACGTC.

CDR3 nucleotide sequence: TGTGCCAGCAGCCCCGGGCCTAGCCGGAACTACGAGCAGTACTTC. This encodes CASSPGPSRNYEQYF. The chain has TRBV7-2 and TRBJ2-7; perhaps TRBD2 as D (5 bases). The germline V and J ends were trimmed by 5 bases and 3 bases, with 17 bases remaining between them. The CDR3 spans 15 residues. The germline gives CDR1 SGHTA, CDR2 FQGNSA.

This clonotype has just a few counts. The CDR3 here is CASSWGQGGEQYF. CDR3 DNA sequence: TGCGCCAGCAGTTGGGGACAGGGCGGAGAGCAGTACTTC. The chain combines TRBV5-1 with TRBJ2-7; 9 positions agree with TRBD1. Trimming cost V 5 bases and J 7 bases; bases outside gene matches: 7. Germline CDR1 reads SGHRS; CDR2 reads YFSETQ. The CDR3 extends over 13 amino acids. Full variable domain (missing parts from reference TRBV5-1 and TRBJ2-7): KAGVTQTPRYLIKTRGQQVTLSCSPISGHRSVSWYQQTPGQGLQFLFEYFSETQRNKGNFPGRFSGRQFSNSRSEMNVSTLELGDSALYLCASSWGQGGEQYFGPGTRLTVT.

This clonotype turned up a few times. The CDR3, as DNA: TGTGCCAGCAGTCTCCAGCGGGGGCGAACCGGGGAGCTGTTTTTT. Encoded protein: CASSLQRGRTGELFF. The rearrangement joins TRBV28 to TRBJ2-2; 8 bases map to TRBD2. The V segment lost 5 bases and the J segment 5 bases; nucleotides outside the gene matches: 7. CDR1 is MDHEN and CDR2 is SYDVKM in the germline V gene. The CDR3 length is 15 residues.

This clonotype turned up a few times. The genes are TRBV7-2 and TRBJ2-1, with 12 bases lining up with TRBD2. J gave up 7 bases and V 5 bases, and 6 bases lay outside the gene matches. CDR3 length: 15 amino acids. CDR1 is SGHTA, CDR2 FQGNSA, per germline. CDR3 sequence: CASSRLAGGPNEQFF. Here the CDR3 DNA reads TGTGCCAGCAGCCGTCTAGCGGGGGGGCCTAATGAGCAGTTCTTC. Full variable domain (rest looked up from reference TRBV7-2 and TRBJ2-1): GAGVSQSPSNKVTEKGKDVELRCDPISGHTALYWYRQSLGQGLEFLIYFQGNSAPDKSGLPSDRFSAERTGGSVSTLTIQRTQQEDSAVYLCASSRLAGGPNEQFFGPGTRLTVL.